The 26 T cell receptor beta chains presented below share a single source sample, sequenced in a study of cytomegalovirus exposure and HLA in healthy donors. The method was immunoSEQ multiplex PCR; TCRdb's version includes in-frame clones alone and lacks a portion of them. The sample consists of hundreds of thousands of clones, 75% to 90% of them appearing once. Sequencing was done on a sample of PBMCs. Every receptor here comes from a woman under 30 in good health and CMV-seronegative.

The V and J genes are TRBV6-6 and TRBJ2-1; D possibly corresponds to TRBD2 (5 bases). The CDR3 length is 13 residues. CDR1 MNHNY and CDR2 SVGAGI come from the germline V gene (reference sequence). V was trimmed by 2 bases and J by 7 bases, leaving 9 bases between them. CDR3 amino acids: CASSYHPGNEQFF. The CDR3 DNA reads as TGTGCCAGCAGTTACCATCCGGGGAATGAGCAGTTCTTC.

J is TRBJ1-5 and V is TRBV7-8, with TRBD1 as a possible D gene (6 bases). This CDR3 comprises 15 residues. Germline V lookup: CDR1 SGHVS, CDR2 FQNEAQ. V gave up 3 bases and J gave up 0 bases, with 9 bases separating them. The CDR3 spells CASSFTGLSNQPQHF. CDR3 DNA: TGTGCCAGCAGCTTCACAGGGCTTAGCAATCAGCCCCAGCATTTT. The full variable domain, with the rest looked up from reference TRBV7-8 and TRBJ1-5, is GAGVSQSPRYKVAKRGQDVALRCDPISGHVSLFWYQQALGQGPEFLTYFQNEAQLDKSGLPSDRFFAERPEGSVSTLKIQRTQQEDSAVYLCASSFTGLSNQPQHFGDGTRLSIL.

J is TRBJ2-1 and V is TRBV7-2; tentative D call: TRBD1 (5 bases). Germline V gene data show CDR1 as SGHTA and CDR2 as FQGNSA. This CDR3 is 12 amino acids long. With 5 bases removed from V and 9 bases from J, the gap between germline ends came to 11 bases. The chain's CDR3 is CASSPYQGEQFF. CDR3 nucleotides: TGTGCCAGCAGCCCCTACCAGGGTGAGCAGTTCTTC. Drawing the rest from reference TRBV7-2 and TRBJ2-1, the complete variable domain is GAGVSQSPSNKVTEKGKDVELRCDPISGHTALYWYRQSLGQGLEFLIYFQGNSAPDKSGLPSDRFSAERTGGSVSTLTIQRTQQEDSAVYLCASSPYQGEQFFGPGTRLTVL.

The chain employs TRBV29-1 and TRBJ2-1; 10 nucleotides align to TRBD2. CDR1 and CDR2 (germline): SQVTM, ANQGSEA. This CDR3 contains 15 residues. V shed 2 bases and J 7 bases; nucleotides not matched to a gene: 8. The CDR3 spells CSVEFSGRRTNEQFF. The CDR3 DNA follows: TGCAGCGTTGAATTTAGCGGGAGGAGAACGAATGAGCAGTTCTTC.

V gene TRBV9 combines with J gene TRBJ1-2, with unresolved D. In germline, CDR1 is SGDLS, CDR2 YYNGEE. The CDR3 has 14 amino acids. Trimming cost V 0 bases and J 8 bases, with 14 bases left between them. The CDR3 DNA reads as TGTGCCAGCAGCGTAGCTCAGGCAGGTTACGGCTACACCTTC. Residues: CASSVAQAGYGYTF.

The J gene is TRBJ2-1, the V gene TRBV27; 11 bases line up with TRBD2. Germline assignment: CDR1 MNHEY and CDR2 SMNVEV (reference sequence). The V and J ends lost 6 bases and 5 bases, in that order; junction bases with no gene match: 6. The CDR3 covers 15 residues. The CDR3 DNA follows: TGTGCCAGCAGAATACTAGCGGGGGAGAACAATGAGCAGTTCTTC. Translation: CASRILAGENNEQFF.

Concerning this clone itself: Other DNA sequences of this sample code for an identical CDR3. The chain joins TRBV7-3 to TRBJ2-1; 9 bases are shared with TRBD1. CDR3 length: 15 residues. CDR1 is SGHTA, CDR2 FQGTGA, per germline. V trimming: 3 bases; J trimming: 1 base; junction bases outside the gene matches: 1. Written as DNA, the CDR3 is TGTGCCAGCAGCTTCGACAGGGGGTCCTACAATGAGCAGTTCTTC. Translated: CASSFDRGSYNEQFF.

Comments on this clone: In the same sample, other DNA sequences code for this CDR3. CDR3 protein: CASRAGQGGTEAFF. As DNA, the CDR3 is TGTGCCAGCAGAGCGGGACAGGGGGGTACTGAAGCTTTCTTT. The chain uses TRBV2 and TRBJ1-1; 11 bases agree with TRBD1. The CDR3 is made up of 14 amino acids. CDR1 and CDR2 from the germline V gene are SNHLY and FYNNEI. V lost 6 bases to trimming and J lost 5 bases; unmatched junction nucleotides: 5. The whole variable domain, remainder taken from reference TRBV2 and TRBJ1-1, is EPEVTQTPSHQVTQMGQEVILRCVPISNHLYFYWYRQILGQKVEFLVSFYNNEISEKSEIFDDQFSVERPDGSNFTLKIRSTKLEDSAMYFCASRAGQGGTEAFFGQGTRLTVV.

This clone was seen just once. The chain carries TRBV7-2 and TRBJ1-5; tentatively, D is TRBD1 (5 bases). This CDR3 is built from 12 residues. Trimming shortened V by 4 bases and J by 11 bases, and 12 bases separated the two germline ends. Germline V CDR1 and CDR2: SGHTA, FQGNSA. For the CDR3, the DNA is TGTGCCAGCAGCTCCTTTGGGGGGTCCCAGCATTTT. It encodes CASSSFGGSQHF.

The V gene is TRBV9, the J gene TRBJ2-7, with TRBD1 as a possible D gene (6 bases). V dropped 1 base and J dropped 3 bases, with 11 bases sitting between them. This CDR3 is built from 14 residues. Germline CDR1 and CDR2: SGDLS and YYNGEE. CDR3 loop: CASSVRQDYYEQYF. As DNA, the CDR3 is TGTGCCAGCAGCGTACGACAGGATTACTACGAGCAGTACTTC. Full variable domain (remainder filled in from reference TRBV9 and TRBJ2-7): DSGVTQTPKHLITATGQRVTLRCSPRSGDLSVYWYQQSLDQGLQFLIQYYNGEERAKGNILERFSAQQFPDLHSELNLSSLELGDSALYFCASSVRQDYYEQYFGPGTRLTVT.

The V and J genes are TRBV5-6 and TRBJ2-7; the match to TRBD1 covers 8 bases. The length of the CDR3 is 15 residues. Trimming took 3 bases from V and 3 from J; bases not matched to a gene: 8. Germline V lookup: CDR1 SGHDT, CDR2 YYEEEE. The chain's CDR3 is CASSSRTGIFYEQYF. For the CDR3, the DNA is TGTGCCAGCAGCTCAAGGACAGGGATATTCTACGAGCAGTACTTC.

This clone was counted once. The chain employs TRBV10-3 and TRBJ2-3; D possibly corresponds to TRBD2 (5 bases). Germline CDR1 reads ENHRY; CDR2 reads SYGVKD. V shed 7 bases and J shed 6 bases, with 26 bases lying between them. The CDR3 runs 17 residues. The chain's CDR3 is CAIKDGWASGRLDTQYF. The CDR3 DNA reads TGTGCCATCAAAGACGGTTGGGCCTCGGGAAGGCTGGATACGCAGTATTTT.

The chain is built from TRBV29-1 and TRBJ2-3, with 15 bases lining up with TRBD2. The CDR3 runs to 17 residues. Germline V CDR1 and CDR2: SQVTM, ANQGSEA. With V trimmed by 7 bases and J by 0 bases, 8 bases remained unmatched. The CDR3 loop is CSAMGLAGGPSTDTQYF. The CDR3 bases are TGCAGCGCCATGGGACTAGCGGGGGGCCCTAGCACAGATACGCAGTATTTT.

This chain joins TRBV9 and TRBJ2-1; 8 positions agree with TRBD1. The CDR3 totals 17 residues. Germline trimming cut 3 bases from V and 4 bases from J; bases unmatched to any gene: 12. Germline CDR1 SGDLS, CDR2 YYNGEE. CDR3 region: CASSGKTGGNVYNEQFF. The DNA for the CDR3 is TGTGCCAGCAGCGGAAAAACAGGGGGTAACGTGTACAATGAGCAGTTCTTC.

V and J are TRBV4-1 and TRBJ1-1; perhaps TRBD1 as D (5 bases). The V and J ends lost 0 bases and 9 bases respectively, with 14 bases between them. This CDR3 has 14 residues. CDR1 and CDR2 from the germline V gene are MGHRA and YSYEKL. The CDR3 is CASSQDPGEVQAFF. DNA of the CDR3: TGCGCCAGCAGCCAAGATCCGGGGGAGGTTCAAGCTTTCTTT.

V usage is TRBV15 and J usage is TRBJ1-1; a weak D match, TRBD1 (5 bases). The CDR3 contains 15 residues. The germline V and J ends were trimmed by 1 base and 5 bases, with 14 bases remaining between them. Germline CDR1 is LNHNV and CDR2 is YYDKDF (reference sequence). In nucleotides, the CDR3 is TGTGCCACCAGCAGAGGGGCTCGGGGGGTTACTGAAGCTTTCTTT. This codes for CATSRGARGVTEAFF.

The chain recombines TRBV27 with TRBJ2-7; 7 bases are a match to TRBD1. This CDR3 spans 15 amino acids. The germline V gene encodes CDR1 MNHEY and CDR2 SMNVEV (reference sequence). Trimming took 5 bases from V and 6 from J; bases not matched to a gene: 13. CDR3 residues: CASSPLGQVWTEQYF. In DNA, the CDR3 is TGTGCCAGCAGTCCCCTCGGACAGGTGTGGACCGAGCAGTACTTC.

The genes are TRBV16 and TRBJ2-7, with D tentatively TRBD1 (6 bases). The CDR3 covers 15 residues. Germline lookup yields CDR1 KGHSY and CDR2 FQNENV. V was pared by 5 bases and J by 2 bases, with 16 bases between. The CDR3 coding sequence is TGTGCCAGCAGCAGACAGGTCTCGCTACCCTACGAGCAGTACTTC. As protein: CASSRQVSLPYEQYF.

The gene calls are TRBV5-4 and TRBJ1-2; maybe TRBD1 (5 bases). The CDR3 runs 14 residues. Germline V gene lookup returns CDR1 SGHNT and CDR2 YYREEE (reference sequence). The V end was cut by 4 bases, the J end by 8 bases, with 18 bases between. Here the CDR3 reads CASSATTARSGYTF. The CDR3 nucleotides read TGTGCCAGCAGCGCCACGACAGCCCGTTCAGGCTACACCTTC.

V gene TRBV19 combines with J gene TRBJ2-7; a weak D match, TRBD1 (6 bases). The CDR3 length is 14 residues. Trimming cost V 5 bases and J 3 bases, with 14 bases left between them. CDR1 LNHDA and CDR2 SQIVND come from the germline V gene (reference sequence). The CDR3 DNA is TGTGCCAGTAGTCCGACAGGTACTCACTACGAGCAGTACTTC. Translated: CASSPTGTHYEQYF.

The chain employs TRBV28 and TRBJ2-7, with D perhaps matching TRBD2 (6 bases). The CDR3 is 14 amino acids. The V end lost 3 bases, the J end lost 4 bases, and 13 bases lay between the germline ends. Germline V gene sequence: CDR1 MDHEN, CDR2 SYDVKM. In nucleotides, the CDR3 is TGTGCCAGCAGTTTCACGGGAGTTTCTTACGAGCAGTACTTC. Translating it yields CASSFTGVSYEQYF. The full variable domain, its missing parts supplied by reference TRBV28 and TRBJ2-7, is DVKVTQSSRYLVKRTGEKVFLECVQDMDHENMFWYRQDPGLGLRLIYFSYDVKMKEKGDIPEGYSVSREKKERFSLILESASTNQTSMYLCASSFTGVSYEQYFGPGTRLTVT.

CDR3: CASSLQAGGPGEQFF. The CDR3 DNA reads TGTGCCAGCAGCTTACAAGCGGGGGGGCCCGGTGAGCAGTTCTTC. V and J are TRBV7-8 and TRBJ2-1, with 10 nucleotides matching TRBD2. This CDR3 is built from 15 residues. The V gene end was trimmed by 2 bases and the J gene end by 9 bases; junction bases not matched to a gene: 7. Germline CDR1 is SGHVS and CDR2 is FQNEAQ.

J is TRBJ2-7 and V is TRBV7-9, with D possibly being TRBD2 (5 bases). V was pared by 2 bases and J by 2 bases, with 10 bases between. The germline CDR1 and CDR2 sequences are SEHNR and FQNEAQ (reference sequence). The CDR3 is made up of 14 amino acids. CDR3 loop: CASSLWSEAYEQYF. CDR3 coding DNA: TGTGCCAGCAGCTTATGGTCGGAGGCCTACGAGCAGTACTTC.

The CDR3 nucleotides read TGTGCCAGCAGCTCGACAGGGTTGGAAGCTTTCTTT. It is translated as CASSSTGLEAFF. The chain carries TRBV7-6 and TRBJ1-1; 7 positions match TRBD1. The CDR3 consists of 12 residues. Germline V CDR1 and CDR2: SGHVS, FNYEAQ. The V segment lost 4 bases and the J segment 8 bases; nucleotides outside the gene matches: 4.

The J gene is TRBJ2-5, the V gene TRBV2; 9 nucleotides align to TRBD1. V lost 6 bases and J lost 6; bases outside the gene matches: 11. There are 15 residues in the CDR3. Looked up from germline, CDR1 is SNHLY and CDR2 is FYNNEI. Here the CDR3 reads CASREGQGLIKTQYF. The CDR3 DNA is TGTGCCAGCAGGGAGGGACAGGGTTTAATAAAGACCCAGTACTTC.

CDR3 region: CASSLARTSGVYNEQFF. CDR3 nucleotides: TGTGCCAGCAGCTTAGCCCGGACTAGCGGGGTCTACAATGAGCAGTTCTTC. This chain connects TRBV7-9 to TRBJ2-1, with TRBD2 matching 12 bases. Germline V gene sequence: CDR1 SEHNR, CDR2 FQNEAQ (reference sequence). The CDR3 has 17 residues. V trimming: 0 bases; J trimming: 3 bases; junction bases outside the gene matches: 3.